This passage covers 18 T cell receptor beta chains from one sample sequenced in a study of blood T cells in healthy people across ages. A second roughly 7 to 11 cycle PCR used barcoded and J-beta primers. TCRdb recomputed calls from the 5' RACE reads with MiXCR, one row per CDR3 protein. The table has around 820,000 distinct CDR3 sequences, roughly 25% seen once. Separately, the same data were catalogued under a study of T cells of mothers and their children.

Sequencing was performed on blood. These receptors all come from a boy aged 5-17 years in good health.

Comment on this clonotype: The germline gene is not matched at one end of the junction; a read error may be the cause. This chain connects TRBV6-1 to TRBJ1-5; a weak D match, TRBD1 (5 bases). The germline V gene has CDR1 MNHNS and CDR2 SASEGT. CDR3 length equals 16 residues. The DNA for the CDR3 is TGCGCTCTCCTTGTGGCAGGGAATATCAGCAATCAGCCCCAGCATTTT. As protein: CALLVAGNISNQPQHF.

The table lists this clonotype with a few counts. V gene TRBV28 combines with J gene TRBJ1-1; 8 bases match TRBD1. The CDR3 totals 12 residues. CDR1 and CDR2 from the germline V gene are MDHEN and SYDVKM. The V and J ends lost 8 bases and 8 bases, in that order; junction bases with no gene match: 7. CDR3 bases: TGTGCCAGCGCCACCTCAGGGGGCGAAGCTTTCTTT. Translated: CASATSGGEAFF.

CDR3: CSVRDGFGEQYF. DNA for the CDR3: TGCAGCGTCCGAGACGGATTTGGCGAGCAGTACTTC. The chain is built from TRBV29-1 and TRBJ2-5; no clear D gene. The J call may be faulty, since TRBJ2-7 better matches the DNA end. Per germline, CDR1 SQVTM and CDR2 ANQGSEA. The CDR3 length is 12 residues.

The rearrangement links TRBV5-1 to TRBJ1-1, with 7 nucleotides matching TRBD1. This CDR3 has 12 residues. From germline, CDR1 is SGHRS and CDR2 YFSETQ. After removal of 1 base from V and 11 bases from J, the junction contained 5 bases not matched to a gene. Written as DNA, the CDR3 is TGCGCCAGCAGCTTGTTCCAGGGGGACGCTTTCTTT. Its translation: CASSLFQGDAFF. The entire variable domain, with the rest obtained from reference TRBV5-1 and TRBJ1-1, is as follows: KAGVTQTPRYLIKTRGQQVTLSCSPISGHRSVSWYQQTPGQGLQFLFEYFSETQRNKGNFPGRFSGRQFSNSRSEMNVSTLELGDSALYLCASSLFQGDAFFGQGTRLTVV.

V gene TRBV24-1 combines with J gene TRBJ2-3; 7 bases fit TRBD1. Germline V gene lookup returns CDR1 KGHDR and CDR2 SFDVKD. The ends lost 2 bases at V and 5 bases at J; junction bases unmatched: 12. CDR3 length: 17 residues. The CDR3 is CATSDSPGQVEGDTQYF. The DNA of the CDR3 is TGTGCCACCAGTGATTCGCCCGGACAGGTGGAAGGAGATACGCAGTATTTT.

V is TRBV5-1 and J is TRBJ2-5; no firm D call. Germline V gene lookup returns CDR1 SGHRS and CDR2 YFSETQ. V gave up 3 bases and J gave up 0 bases, with 18 bases separating them. This CDR3 region has 17 residues. The CDR3 reads CASSSDQGPSYQETQYF. DNA of the CDR3: TGCGCCAGCAGCTCCGACCAAGGACCTTCGTACCAAGAGACCCAGTACTTC.

V and J are TRBV12-3 or TRBV12-4 and TRBJ1-5, with 7 bases fitting TRBD1. The CDR3 consists of 13 residues. Unmatched junction bases numbered 6, after V lost 6 bases and J lost 7 bases. The CDR3, as DNA: TGTGCCAGCAGCGTACAGGGGCCCCAGCCCCAGCATTTT. Protein sequence: CASSVQGPQPQHF.

The sample holds a few counts of this clonotype. This chain joins TRBV4-3 and TRBJ2-1, with TRBD1 matching 7 bases. This CDR3 is 21 amino acids long. Germline assignment: CDR1 LGHNA and CDR2 YSLEER. V trimming: 4 bases; J trimming: 0 bases; junction bases outside the gene matches: 21. The CDR3, as DNA: TGCGCCAGCAGCCCTTGGCCGCTAGGGGGCCTTACCATCAGCTCCTACAATGAGCAGTTCTTC. This gives the protein CASSPWPLGGLTISSYNEQFF.

The rearrangement uses TRBV7-2 and TRBJ2-7, with 7 bases aligning to TRBD2. The length of the CDR3 is 15 residues. Germline values: CDR1 SGHTA, CDR2 FQGNSA. V trimming: 5 bases; J trimming: 1 base; junction bases outside the gene matches: 8. The CDR3 reads CASSRTTSPSYEQYF. The CDR3, as DNA: TGTGCCAGCAGCCGGACGACTAGCCCTTCCTACGAGCAGTACTTC.

The CDR3 loop is CASSSWGDSGANVLTF. Here the CDR3 DNA reads TGTGCCAGCTCCTCATGGGGTGACTCTGGGGCCAACGTCCTGACTTTC. The rearrangement uses TRBV28 and TRBJ2-6; D not certain. The germline V gene has CDR1 MDHEN and CDR2 SYDVKM. Deletions cut 8 bases from V and 0 bases from J, with 14 bases between. The CDR3 runs 16 residues. Full variable domain (rest looked up from reference TRBV28 and TRBJ2-6): DVKVTQSSRYLVKRTGEKVFLECVQDMDHENMFWYRQDPGLGLRLIYFSYDVKMKEKGDIPEGYSVSREKKERFSLILESASTNQTSMYLCASSSWGDSGANVLTFGAGSRLTVL.

The chain is built from TRBV12-3 or TRBV12-4 and TRBJ2-5; the match to TRBD1 covers 9 bases. The better agreement between TRBJ2-7 and the DNA end casts doubt on the J call. This CDR3 has 15 amino acids. CDR3: CASSPWDRDLYEQYF. In DNA, the CDR3 is TGTGCCAGCAGTCCATGGGACAGGGACCTATACGAGCAGTACTTC.

This clonotype occurred a few times. The gene calls are TRBV6-2 or TRBV6-3 and TRBJ1-5; unclear D gene. The CDR3 length is 15 residues. Germline-derived CDR1 and CDR2 are MNHEY and SVGEGT. The V gene lost 0 bases and the J gene lost 4 bases, with 10 bases spanning the gap. In DNA, the CDR3 is TGTGCCAGCAGTTACTCAGGCTCGAATAATCAGCCCCAGCATTTT. This translates into CASSYSGSNNQPQHF.

This clonotype appeared a few times. The chain links TRBV12-3 or TRBV12-4 to TRBJ1-6; D not resolved. V was cut by 6 bases and J by 10 bases, with 16 bases left in between. The CDR3 covers 14 residues. The CDR3 region has the DNA TGTGCCAGCAGCCAAGGTCCCCAAGCCTCACCCCTCCACTTT. Translating it yields CASSQGPQASPLHF.

This clonotype was observed a handful of times. This chain links TRBV6-2 or TRBV6-3 with TRBJ2-1, with 7 positions matching TRBD2. This CDR3 is 15 amino acids long. The V gene end was trimmed by 0 bases and the J gene end by 8 bases; junction bases not matched to a gene: 7. Germline lookup yields CDR1 MNHEY and CDR2 SVGEGT. The chain's CDR3 is CASSYSGREFDEQFF. The CDR3, as DNA: TGTGCCAGCAGTTACTCGGGGCGGGAGTTTGATGAGCAGTTCTTC.

This clonotype was seen only a few times. The chain employs TRBV20-1 and TRBJ2-1, with D possibly TRBD2 on 5 matching bases. Trimming shortened V by 5 bases and J by 12 bases, and 11 bases separated the two germline ends. The CDR3 runs to 10 residues. Germline CDR1 reads DFQATT; CDR2 reads SNEGSKA (reference sequence). CDR3 residues: CSAQEVGQFF. CDR3 bases: TGCAGTGCTCAGGAGGTAGGGCAGTTCTTC.

V usage is TRBV12-3 or TRBV12-4 and J usage is TRBJ2-3; D uncertain. The CDR3 is 15 amino acids. V lost 6 bases to trimming and J lost 5 bases, with 18 bases between them. The CDR3 sequence: CASSQWGSSVDTQYF. For the CDR3, the DNA is TGTGCCAGCAGCCAATGGGGTTCGAGTGTAGATACGCAGTATTTT.

The CDR3 loop reads CASAPLRGGLKETQYF. The DNA for the CDR3 is TGTGCCAGCGCTCCCTTGCGGGGGGGACTCAAAGAGACCCAGTACTTC. This chain links TRBV6-1 with TRBJ2-1; TRBD2 matches at 9 bases. The assigned J gene may be wrong: the sequence end matches TRBJ2-5 better. Germline lookup yields CDR1 MNHNS and CDR2 SASEGT. There are 16 residues in the CDR3.

Only a few counts were recorded for this clonotype. This chain links TRBV28 with TRBJ2-3; D gene unclear. The germline V gene encodes CDR1 MDHEN and CDR2 SYDVKM. The CDR3 has 17 residues. Trimming took off 6 bases at V and 6 bases at J, with 25 bases between the two ends. This CDR3 is CASSFPAPLSPSDTQYF. The CDR3 region has the DNA TGTGCCAGCAGCTTCCCGGCCCCACTTTCCCCGAGCGATACGCAGTATTTT.